The source of this TCR beta chain is a study of blood T cell repertoires in COVID-19 (dated by TCRdb to the early 2020s). Describing the broader study: Samples from collaborators originated in the United States, Italy and Spain and spanned both the acute and convalescent phases of COVID-19. The repertoires were released in a freely available public database intended as a resource for research on the immune response to SARS-CoV-2. Deeply sampled blood TCRbeta repertoires from subjects exposed to, actively infected with, or recovered from COVID-19 were included in the dataset. The prospective study material was composed of cDNA or gDNA derived from T cells, B-cell-depleted T cells, or PBMCs. The samples were drawn from two sources: the first 160 participants of the ongoing ImmuneRACE study, and fewer than 1,500 subjects contributed by 6 global collaborators. Sample metadata almost always included a de-identified subject ID, COVID-19 status, age in years and sex. HLA class I and class II types, where available, came from metadata supplied by the sample provider rather than from assay-based typing.

Trimming takes 5 bases from V and 3 bases from J, and the germline ends sit 17 bases apart. Based on the germline V gene, the CDR1 and CDR2 sequences are SGDLS and YYNGEE. Taken from cysteine to phenylalanine, the CDR3 has 15 residues. Here the CDR3 DNA is all that survives: 45 bases in frame from base 1. In Seattle, one collaborating source enrolled patients while the infection was active and tracked those patients longitudinally over the course of disease. Whole blood was collected in K2EDTA tubes by collaborating institutions according to the institutions' own protocols. For TCRbeta analysis, collaborator samples were shipped as frozen whole blood, as isolated PBMCs, or as DNA extracted from either sample type. Results and caveats for the whole study, not just this receptor: Clinical and demographic metadata were provided uncurated, with the amount varying by source and participant.

This clone has more than one count but fewer than ten. The specificity of this receptor is unknown. No much larger clone is present one base from it, and per-base qualities are unavailable. The immunoSEQ Assay, a bias-controlled multiplex PCR, was used to amplify TCRbeta CDR3 regions from genomic DNA. In the paper's pipeline: Within the assay, amplification of reference gene primers was used to estimate how many nucleated cells each sample contained. To quantify the absolute abundance of each unique TCRbeta CDR3 rearrangement, sequence reads were collapsed and filtered. Productive Simpson clonality was computed per sample as the square root of Simpson's diversity index over productive rearrangements. What TCRdb holds here is the immuneACCESS table cut down to in-frame rearrangements. Part of the clones is not present; checked against another copy, under half of the missing clones reflect an unresolved V gene, and the others are unexplained. V and J calls and clone size are as listed in that table; D and trimming were resolved from the DNA. The sample profile shows roughly 300,000 clones; 84% of them were found once. The ten largest clones take up more than 1.2% of the sample.

The receptor comes from a human donor with COVID-19, enrolled during active disease. The donor label of this sample is uncertain. The specimen was peripheral blood. Recombination joined TRBV9 with TRBJ1-2; the D gene is perhaps TRBD1, on 6 matching bases. The sequence in DNA is TGTGCCAGCAGTACCAATACACAGGGCTACTATGGCTACACCTTC. It is translated as CASSTNTQGYYGYTF.